Shown below are 19 T cell receptor beta chains from a single sample sequenced in a study of blood T cell repertoires in COVID-19. Produced via immunoSEQ multiplex PCR; TCRdb's table is partial and in-frame only. Of approximately 61,000 clones listed, just under 85% were seen once; the top ten hold 4.5% to 5.5%. Sequenced: peripheral blood. These TCRs come from a man between 65 and 85 years old with acute or convalescent COVID-19.

J is TRBJ2-2 and V is TRBV7-9; maybe TRBD1 (6 bases). The CDR3 is made up of 16 amino acids. Germline V gene sequence: CDR1 SEHNR, CDR2 FQNEAQ (reference sequence). V shed 5 bases and J shed 2 bases, with 15 bases lying between them. The CDR3 DNA follows: TGTGCCAGCAGCCCCGGGACACACATTAACACCGGGGAGCTGTTTTTT. It yields the protein CASSPGTHINTGELFF. Based on the CDR3 plus reference TRBV7-9 and TRBJ2-2, the full variable domain is DTGVSQNPRHKITKRGQNVTFRCDPISEHNRLYWYRQTLGQGPEFLTYFQNEAQLEKSRLLSDRFSAERPKGSFSTLEIQRTEQGDSAMYLCASSPGTHINTGELFFGEGSRLTVL.

The gene calls are TRBV4-2 and TRBJ2-3; 7 positions match TRBD2. Germline V gene sequence: CDR1 LGHNA, CDR2 YNFKEQ. The CDR3 extends over 16 amino acids. Trimming removed 4 bases from V and 2 bases from J; junction bases left unmatched: 9. CDR3 nucleotides: TGTGCCAGCAGCCCTCGAGCCCGGGGGGACACAGATACGCAGTATTTT. As protein: CASSPRARGDTDTQYF.

J is TRBJ1-6 and V is TRBV11-2; D remains unclear. CDR3 size: 13 residues. Germline V gives CDR1 SGHAT, CDR2 FQNNGV. V lost 5 bases and J 8 bases, leaving 10 bases between the germline ends. The CDR3 loop is CASSQPGDSPLHF. Written as DNA, the CDR3 is TGTGCCAGCAGCCAGCCCGGGGATTCACCCCTCCACTTT. Combining the CDR3 with reference TRBV11-2 and TRBJ1-6 gives the whole variable domain EAGVAQSPRYKIIEKRQSVAFWCNPISGHATLYWYQQILGQGPKLLIQFQNNGVVDDSQLPKDRFSAERLKGVDSTLKIQPAKLEDSAVYLCASSQPGDSPLHFGNGTRLTVT.

The J gene is TRBJ2-1, the V gene TRBV14; no clear D. The CDR3 has 13 amino acids. Trimming shortened V by 4 bases and J by 5 bases, and 9 bases separated the two germline ends. Germline CDR1 and CDR2: SGHDN and FVKESK. CDR3 coding DNA: TGTGCCAGCAGCCCCTTTGTAAACAATGAGCAGTTCTTC. Amino acid sequence: CASSPFVNNEQFF. Based on the CDR3 plus reference TRBV14 and TRBJ2-1, the full variable domain is EAGVTQFPSHSVIEKGQTVTLRCDPISGHDNLYWYRRVMGKEIKFLLHFVKESKQDESGMPNNRFLAERTGGTYSTLKVQPAELEDSGVYFCASSPFVNNEQFFGPGTRLTVL.

This rearrangement joins TRBV28 to TRBJ1-1; D possibly corresponds to TRBD1 (6 bases). V was clipped by 5 bases and J by 7 bases, with 8 bases between them. Per the germline V gene, CDR1 is MDHEN and CDR2 is SYDVKM. The CDR3 is 11 amino acids. The CDR3 reads CASSGQNEAFF. CDR3 in DNA: TGTGCCAGCAGTGGACAGAATGAAGCTTTCTTT.

CDR3 bases: TGCAGCGTTTACGCGGGGGATGATACGCAGTATTTT. Translated: CSVYAGDDTQYF. The chain employs TRBV29-1 and TRBJ2-3, with TRBD2 matching 7 bases. CDR3 length equals 12 residues. Germline CDR1 and CDR2: SQVTM and ANQGSEA. Trimming cost V 5 bases and J 6 bases; bases outside gene matches: 5.

This clone was found once. The rearrangement links TRBV5-1 to TRBJ2-3; the D gene is possibly TRBD2 (6 bases). The V and J ends lost 0 bases and 4 bases respectively, with 9 bases between them. The CDR3 totals 14 residues. Germline V gene lookup returns CDR1 SGHRS and CDR2 YFSETQ. The CDR3 spells CASSLGGGADTQYF. DNA for the CDR3: TGCGCCAGCAGCTTGGGGGGCGGGGCAGATACGCAGTATTTT. The variable domain in full, completed from reference TRBV5-1 and TRBJ2-3, reads KAGVTQTPRYLIKTRGQQVTLSCSPISGHRSVSWYQQTPGQGLQFLFEYFSETQRNKGNFPGRFSGRQFSNSRSEMNVSTLELGDSALYLCASSLGGGADTQYFGPGTRLTVL.

This chain connects TRBV19 to TRBJ2-1; the match to TRBD1 covers 9 bases. J lost 4 bases, V lost 6 bases, and 4 bases had no gene match. The CDR3 runs to 14 residues. Germline V lookup: CDR1 LNHDA, CDR2 SQIVND (reference sequence). The DNA of the CDR3 is TGTGCCAGTAGCGTCGACAGGGGGTACAATGAGCAGTTCTTC. Translation: CASSVDRGYNEQFF.

This sequence joins TRBV19 and TRBJ2-7; 9 nucleotides align to TRBD1. Germline V gene data show CDR1 as LNHDA and CDR2 as SQIVND (reference sequence). V shed 3 bases, J shed 2 bases, and the junction held 5 bases outside the gene matches. CDR3 length: 15 residues. CDR3: CASSMAQGAAYEQYF. The CDR3 nucleotides read TGTGCCAGTAGTATGGCACAGGGGGCGGCCTACGAGCAGTACTTC.

The CDR3 DNA reads TGTGCCAGCAGTTACGGTAGTGGACTTGGCAATCAGCCCCAGCATTTT. Translation gives CASSYGSGLGNQPQHF. The gene calls are TRBV6-2 or TRBV6-3 and TRBJ1-5; D ambiguous. The CDR3 spans 16 residues. V shed 2 bases and J shed 2 bases, with 13 bases lying between them. Germline V gene sequence: CDR1 MNHEY, CDR2 SVGEGT.

The rearrangement links TRBV6-5 to TRBJ2-3, with 10 nucleotides matching TRBD2. CDR3 length: 15 amino acids. After removal of 10 bases from V and 6 bases from J, the junction contained 13 bases not matched to a gene. Germline lookup yields CDR1 MNHEY and CDR2 SVGAGI. CDR3 coding DNA: TGTGCCACCAACGGGGAGCGGGGGGGCCTGGATACGCAGTATTTT. Protein product: CATNGERGGLDTQYF.

In DNA form, the CDR3 reads TGTGCCAGCAGTCGTAGCGGGGCAGCCTACGAGCAGTACTTC. Protein: CASSRSGAAYEQYF. The chain employs TRBV7-2 and TRBJ2-7, with 8 bases fitting TRBD2. The CDR3 is 14 residues long. Unmatched junction bases numbered 6, after V lost 6 bases and J lost 2 bases. Looked up from germline, CDR1 is SGHTA and CDR2 is FQGNSA.

This chain joins TRBV7-9 and TRBJ2-1; possibly TRBD2 for D (5 bases). Germline V CDR1 and CDR2: SEHNR, FQNEAQ (reference sequence). The CDR3 runs to 16 residues. Deletions cut 3 bases from V and 3 bases from J, with 15 bases between. This CDR3 reads CASSLGSGSHYNEQFF. In DNA form, the CDR3 reads TGTGCCAGCAGCTTGGGTTCGGGGAGTCACTACAATGAGCAGTTCTTC.

This chain connects TRBV7-9 to TRBJ1-1; D call uncertain. V lost 2 bases to trimming and J lost 1 base, with 8 bases between them. Looked up from germline, CDR1 is SEHNR and CDR2 is FQNEAQ (reference sequence). This CDR3 has 14 amino acids. CDR3 bases: TGTGCCAGCAGCTTACACAGTTCGAACACTGAAGCTTTCTTT. This encodes CASSLHSSNTEAFF.

The chain carries TRBV4-1 and TRBJ1-1, with D uncertain. CDR1 is MGHRA and CDR2 is YSYEKL in the germline V gene. Trimming left V 6 bases short and J 1 base short, with 15 bases between. The CDR3 spans 15 residues. Written as DNA, the CDR3 is TGCGCCAGCAGGCCCACCGCGACACCGAACACTGAAGCTTTCTTT. Translated, it gives CASRPTATPNTEAFF.

V and J are TRBV19 and TRBJ1-2; TRBD1 might be the D (5 bases). Germline CDR1 and CDR2: LNHDA and SQIVND (reference sequence). CDR3 length: 15 amino acids. With 6 bases removed from V and 5 bases from J, the gap between germline ends came to 19 bases. In DNA, the CDR3 is TGTGCCAGTAGCTCGCAGGGTCGCCGAACTTATGGCTACACCTTC. Translating it yields CASSSQGRRTYGYTF.

This clone has just one count. J is TRBJ2-2 and V is TRBV25-1; possible D gene TRBD2, 5 bases. The CDR3 is 14 amino acids. Germline CDR1 MGHDK, CDR2 SYGVNS. V was clipped by 1 base and J by 6 bases, with 9 bases between them. For the CDR3, the DNA is TGTGCCAGCAGTGAATTCGCAGCGGCCGGGGAGCTGTTTTTT. Amino acid sequence: CASSEFAAAGELFF.

The chain recombines TRBV18 with TRBJ2-1; no reliable D call. Per the germline V gene, CDR1 is KGHSH and CDR2 is LQKENI. V lost 0 bases, J lost 5 bases, and 5 bases lay in between. This CDR3 spans 13 amino acids. CDR3 in DNA: TGTGCCAGCTCACCACCGTCGGACAATGAGCAGTTCTTC. This encodes CASSPPSDNEQFF.

The V gene is TRBV7-3, the J gene TRBJ1-5, with D uncertain. This CDR3 region has 13 residues. V lost 5 bases to trimming and J lost 6 bases, with 11 bases between them. CDR1 and CDR2 (germline): SGHTA, FQGTGA. This chain's CDR3 is CASSPREGQPQHF. The CDR3 DNA is TGTGCCAGCAGCCCGCGGGAGGGTCAGCCCCAGCATTTT. The variable domain in full, with the rest retrieved from reference TRBV7-3 and TRBJ1-5, is GAGVSQTPSNKVTEKGKYVELRCDPISGHTALYWYRQSLGQGPEFLIYFQGTGAADDSGLPNDRFFAVRPEGSVSTLKIQRTERGDSAVYLCASSPREGQPQHFGDGTRLSIL.